These 5 T cell receptor beta chains were sequenced from one sample in a study of cytomegalovirus exposure and HLA in healthy donors. PCR employed 60 Vbeta and 13 Jbeta primers. Here immunoSEQ multiplex PCR was the method, and the copy in TCRdb shows in-frame clones only, minus some. This repertoire shows roughly 220,000 clones, about 70% found once; its top ten account for roughly 2.5%. The sequencing input was PBMCs. The receptors here all came from a man aged 40-49 years in good health and CMV-seropositive.

The rearrangement uses TRBV2 and TRBJ2-1, with D unclear. CDR1 is SNHLY, CDR2 FYNNEI, per germline. The V gene lost 7 bases and the J gene lost 4 bases, with 14 bases spanning the gap. The CDR3 is made up of 14 amino acids. As DNA, the CDR3 is TGTGCCAGCACTGTTACAGTGGCGTACAATGAGCAGTTCTTC. Its translation: CASTVTVAYNEQFF.

This clone occurred a few times. This rearrangement joins TRBV5-1 to TRBJ1-4; D is unclear. The V gene lost 0 bases and the J gene lost 5 bases, with 11 bases spanning the gap. The CDR3 covers 15 residues. CDR1 SGHRS and CDR2 YFSETQ come from the germline V gene. This CDR3 is CASSLGFGVNEKLFF. CDR3 bases: TGCGCCAGCAGCTTGGGGTTCGGGGTAAATGAAAAACTGTTTTTT.

J is TRBJ2-3 and V is TRBV7-2, with 12 positions matching TRBD2. The trim removed 5 bases at V and 5 bases at J, leaving 11 bases unmatched. Germline CDR1 is SGHTA and CDR2 is FQGNSA. This CDR3 spans 17 amino acids. This CDR3 is CASSPLLAGGRIDTQYF. The CDR3 region has the DNA TGTGCCAGCAGCCCCCTACTAGCGGGGGGCCGGATAGATACGCAGTATTTT.

The chain employs TRBV5-6 and TRBJ1-6; TRBD1 aligns across 8 bases. Germline lookup yields CDR1 SGHDT and CDR2 YYEEEE. This CDR3 is 15 amino acids long. The junction had 6 bases not matched to a gene; V was cut back by 2 bases and J by 8 bases. CDR3 sequence reads: CASSFRGLGDSPLHF. CDR3 DNA sequence: TGTGCCAGCAGCTTCAGGGGGCTAGGTGATTCACCCCTCCACTTT. Together with reference TRBV5-6 and TRBJ1-6, the CDR3 gives the full variable domain: DAGVTQSPTHLIKTRGQQVTLRCSPKSGHDTVSWYQQALGQGPQFIFQYYEEEERQRGNFPDRFSGHQFPNYSSELNVNALLLGDSALYLCASSFRGLGDSPLHFGNGTRLTVT.

The chain links TRBV5-1 to TRBJ2-7; maybe TRBD1 (6 bases). The CDR3 length is 15 residues. Trimming left V 4 bases short and J 3 bases short, with 17 bases between. The V gene's germline CDR1 is SGHRS and CDR2 YFSETQ. The CDR3: CASSNRRAGVYEQYF. The DNA for the CDR3 is TGCGCCAGCAGCAACCGTCGGGCAGGGGTCTACGAGCAGTACTTC.